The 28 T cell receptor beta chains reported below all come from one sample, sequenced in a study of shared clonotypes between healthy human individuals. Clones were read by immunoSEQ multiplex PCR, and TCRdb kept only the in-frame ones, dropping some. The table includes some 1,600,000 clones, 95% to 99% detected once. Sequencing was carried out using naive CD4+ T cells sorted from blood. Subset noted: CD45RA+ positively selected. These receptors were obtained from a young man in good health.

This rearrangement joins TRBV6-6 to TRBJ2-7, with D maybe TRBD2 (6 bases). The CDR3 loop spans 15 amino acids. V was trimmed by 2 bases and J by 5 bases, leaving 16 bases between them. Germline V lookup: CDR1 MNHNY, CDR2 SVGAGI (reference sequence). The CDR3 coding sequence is TGTGCCAGCAGTTACACCCGACTAGGAGTCGACGAGCAGTACTTC. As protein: CASSYTRLGVDEQYF.

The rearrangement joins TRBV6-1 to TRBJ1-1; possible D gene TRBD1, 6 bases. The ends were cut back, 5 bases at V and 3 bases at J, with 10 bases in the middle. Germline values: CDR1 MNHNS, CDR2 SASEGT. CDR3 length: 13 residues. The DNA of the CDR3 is TGTGCCAGCAGTCTTAAGGGGGACACTGAAGCTTTCTTT. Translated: CASSLKGDTEAFF.

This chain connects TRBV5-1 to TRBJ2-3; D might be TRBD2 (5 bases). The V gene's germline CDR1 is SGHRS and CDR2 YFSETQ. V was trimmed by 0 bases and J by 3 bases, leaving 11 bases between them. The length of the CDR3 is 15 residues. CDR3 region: CASSLGASYTDTQYF. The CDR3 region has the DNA TGCGCCAGCAGCTTGGGGGCTAGCTATACAGATACGCAGTATTTT.

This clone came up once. The CDR3 coding sequence is TGCAGCGTCGCTGCCGGGAACAGGGGTTTAGATACGCAGTATTTT. Translating gives CSVAAGNRGLDTQYF. The chain is built from TRBV29-1 and TRBJ2-3; the match to TRBD1 covers 7 bases. The germline V gene has CDR1 SQVTM and CDR2 ANQGSEA. The CDR3 spans 15 residues. V lost 6 bases and J lost 5; bases outside the gene matches: 14.

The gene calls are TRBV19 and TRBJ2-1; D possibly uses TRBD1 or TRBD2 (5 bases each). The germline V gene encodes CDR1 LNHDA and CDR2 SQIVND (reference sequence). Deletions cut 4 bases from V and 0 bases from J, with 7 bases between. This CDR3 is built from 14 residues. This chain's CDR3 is CASSRGDSYNEQFF. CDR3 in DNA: TGTGCCAGTAGTAGAGGGGACTCCTACAATGAGCAGTTCTTC.

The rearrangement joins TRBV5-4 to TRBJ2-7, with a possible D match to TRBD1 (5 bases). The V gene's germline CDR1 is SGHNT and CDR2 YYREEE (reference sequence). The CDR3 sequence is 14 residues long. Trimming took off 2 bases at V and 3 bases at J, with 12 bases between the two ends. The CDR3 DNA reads TGTGCCAGCAGCTTATCCAGACAGAGCTACGAGCAGTACTTC. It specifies CASSLSRQSYEQYF.

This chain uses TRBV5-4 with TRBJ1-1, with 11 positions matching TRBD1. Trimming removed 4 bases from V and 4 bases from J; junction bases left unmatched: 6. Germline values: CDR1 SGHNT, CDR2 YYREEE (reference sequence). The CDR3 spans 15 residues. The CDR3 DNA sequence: TGTGCCAGCAGCCGCGGACAGGGGGCTAGCACTGAAGCTTTCTTT. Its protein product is CASSRGQGASTEAFF.

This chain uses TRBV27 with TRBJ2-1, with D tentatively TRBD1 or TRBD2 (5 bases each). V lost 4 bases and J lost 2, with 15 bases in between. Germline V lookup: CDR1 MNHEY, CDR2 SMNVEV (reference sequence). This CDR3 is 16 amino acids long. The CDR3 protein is CASSSEGQSPYNEQFF. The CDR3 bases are TGTGCCAGCAGTTCAGAGGGGCAGTCCCCCTACAATGAGCAGTTCTTC.

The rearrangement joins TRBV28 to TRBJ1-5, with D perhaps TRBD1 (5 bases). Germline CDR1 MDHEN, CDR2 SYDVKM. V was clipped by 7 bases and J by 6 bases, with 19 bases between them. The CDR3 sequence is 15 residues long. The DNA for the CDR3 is TGTGCCAGCAATCCCGGGACGGGAGGAGTTCAGCCCCAGCATTTT. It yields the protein CASNPGTGGVQPQHF.

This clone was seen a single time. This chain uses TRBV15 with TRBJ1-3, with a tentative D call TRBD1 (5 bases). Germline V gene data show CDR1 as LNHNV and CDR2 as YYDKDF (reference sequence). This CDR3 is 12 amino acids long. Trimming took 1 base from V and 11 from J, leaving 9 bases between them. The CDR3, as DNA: TGTGCCACCAGCAGAGTGGCAGGGTCCATATATTTT. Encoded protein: CATSRVAGSIYF.

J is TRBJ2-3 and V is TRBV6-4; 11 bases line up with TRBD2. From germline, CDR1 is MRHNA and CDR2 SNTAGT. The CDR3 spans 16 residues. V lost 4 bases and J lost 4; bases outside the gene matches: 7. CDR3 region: CASSAWLAGGSDTQYF. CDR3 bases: TGTGCCAGCAGTGCGTGGCTAGCGGGAGGATCAGATACGCAGTATTTT.

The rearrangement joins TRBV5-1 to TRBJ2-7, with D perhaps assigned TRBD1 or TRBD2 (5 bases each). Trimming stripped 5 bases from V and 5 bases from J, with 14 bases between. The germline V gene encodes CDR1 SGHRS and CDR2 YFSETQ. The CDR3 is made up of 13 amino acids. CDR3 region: CASSIGTANEQYF. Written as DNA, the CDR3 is TGCGCCAGCAGTATAGGGACGGCTAACGAGCAGTACTTC.

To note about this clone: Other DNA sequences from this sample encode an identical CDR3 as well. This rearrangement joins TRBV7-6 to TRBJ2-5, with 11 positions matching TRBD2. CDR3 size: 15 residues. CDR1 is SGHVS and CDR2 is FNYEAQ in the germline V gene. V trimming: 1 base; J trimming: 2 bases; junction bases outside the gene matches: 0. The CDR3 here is CASSLGTSGQETQYF. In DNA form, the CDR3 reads TGTGCCAGCAGCTTAGGGACTAGCGGGCAAGAGACCCAGTACTTC.

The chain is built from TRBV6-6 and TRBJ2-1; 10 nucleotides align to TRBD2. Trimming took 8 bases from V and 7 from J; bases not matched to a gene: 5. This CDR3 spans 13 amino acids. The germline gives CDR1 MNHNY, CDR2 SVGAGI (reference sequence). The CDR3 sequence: CASQDSGRNEQFF. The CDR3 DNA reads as TGTGCCAGCCAGGATAGCGGGAGGAATGAGCAGTTCTTC.

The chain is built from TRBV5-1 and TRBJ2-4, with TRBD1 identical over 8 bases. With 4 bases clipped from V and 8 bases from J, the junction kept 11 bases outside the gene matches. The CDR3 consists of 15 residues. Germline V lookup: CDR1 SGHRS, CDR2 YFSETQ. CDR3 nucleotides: TGCGCCAGCAGCGTGGGACAGGCTTACGGGGACATTCAGTACTTC. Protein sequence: CASSVGQAYGDIQYF.

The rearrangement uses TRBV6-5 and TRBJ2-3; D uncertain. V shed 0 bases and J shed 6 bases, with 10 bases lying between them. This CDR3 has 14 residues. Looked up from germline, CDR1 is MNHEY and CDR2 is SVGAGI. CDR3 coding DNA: TGTGCCAGCAGTTACTCGGGTAGTAGTGATACGCAGTATTTT. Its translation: CASSYSGSSDTQYF.

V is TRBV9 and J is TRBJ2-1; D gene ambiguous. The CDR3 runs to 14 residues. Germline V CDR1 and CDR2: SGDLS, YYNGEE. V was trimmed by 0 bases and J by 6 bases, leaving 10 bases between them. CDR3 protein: CASSVVGPPNEQFF. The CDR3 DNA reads TGTGCCAGCAGCGTAGTTGGTCCCCCCAATGAGCAGTTCTTC.

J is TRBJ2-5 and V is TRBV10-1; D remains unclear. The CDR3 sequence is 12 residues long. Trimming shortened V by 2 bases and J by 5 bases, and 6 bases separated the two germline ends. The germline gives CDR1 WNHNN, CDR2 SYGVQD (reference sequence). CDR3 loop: CASSELGETQYF. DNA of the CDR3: TGCGCCAGCAGTGAGCTTGGGGAGACCCAGTACTTC.

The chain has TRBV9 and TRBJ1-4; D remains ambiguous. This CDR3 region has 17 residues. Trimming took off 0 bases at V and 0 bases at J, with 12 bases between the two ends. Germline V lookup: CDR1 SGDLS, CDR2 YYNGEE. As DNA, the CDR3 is TGTGCCAGCAGCGTAGCCCCGACACCTGCAACTAATGAAAAACTGTTTTTT. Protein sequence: CASSVAPTPATNEKLFF.

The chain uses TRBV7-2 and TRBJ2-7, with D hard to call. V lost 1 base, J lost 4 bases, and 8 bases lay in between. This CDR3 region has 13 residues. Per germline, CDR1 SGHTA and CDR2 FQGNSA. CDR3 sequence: CASSLGDAYEQYF. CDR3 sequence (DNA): TGTGCCAGCAGCTTAGGTGACGCTTACGAGCAGTACTTC.

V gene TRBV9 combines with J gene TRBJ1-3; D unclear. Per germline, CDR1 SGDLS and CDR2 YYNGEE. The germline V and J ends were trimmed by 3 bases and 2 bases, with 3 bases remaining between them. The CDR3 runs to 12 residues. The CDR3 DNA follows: TGTGCCAGCAGCGAGCCTGGAAACACCATATATTTT. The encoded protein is CASSEPGNTIYF.

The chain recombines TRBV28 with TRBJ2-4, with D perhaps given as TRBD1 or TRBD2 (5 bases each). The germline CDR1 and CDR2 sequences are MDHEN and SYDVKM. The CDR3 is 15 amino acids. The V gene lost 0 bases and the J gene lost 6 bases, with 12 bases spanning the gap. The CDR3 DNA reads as TGTGCCAGCAGTTTATGGTCGACCGGGACAAACATTCAGTACTTC. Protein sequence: CASSLWSTGTNIQYF.

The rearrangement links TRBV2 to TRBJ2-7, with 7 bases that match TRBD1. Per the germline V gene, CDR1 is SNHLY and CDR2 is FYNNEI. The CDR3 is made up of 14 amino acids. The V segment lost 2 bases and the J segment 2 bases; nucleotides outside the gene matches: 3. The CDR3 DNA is TGTGCCAGCAGTGAACAGGGGGATACCTACGAGCAGTACTTC. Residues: CASSEQGDTYEQYF.

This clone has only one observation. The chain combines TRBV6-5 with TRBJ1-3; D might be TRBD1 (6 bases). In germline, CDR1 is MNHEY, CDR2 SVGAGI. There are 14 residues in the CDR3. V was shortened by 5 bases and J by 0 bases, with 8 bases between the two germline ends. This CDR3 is CASSGGRSGNTIYF. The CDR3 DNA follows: TGTGCCAGCAGTGGGGGGCGCTCTGGAAACACCATATATTTT.

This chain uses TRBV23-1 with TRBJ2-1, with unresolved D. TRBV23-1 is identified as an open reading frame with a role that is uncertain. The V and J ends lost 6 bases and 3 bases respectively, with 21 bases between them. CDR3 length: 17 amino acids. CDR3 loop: CASRTPASPLFYNEQFF. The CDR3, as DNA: TGCGCCAGCAGGACACCTGCTAGTCCCTTATTCTACAATGAGCAGTTCTTC.

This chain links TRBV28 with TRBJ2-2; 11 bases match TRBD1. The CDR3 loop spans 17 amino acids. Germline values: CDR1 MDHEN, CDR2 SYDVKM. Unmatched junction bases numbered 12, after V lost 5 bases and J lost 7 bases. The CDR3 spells CASSPRYGQGAVGELFF. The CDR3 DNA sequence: TGTGCCAGCAGTCCCCGTTACGGACAGGGGGCGGTCGGGGAGCTGTTTTTT.

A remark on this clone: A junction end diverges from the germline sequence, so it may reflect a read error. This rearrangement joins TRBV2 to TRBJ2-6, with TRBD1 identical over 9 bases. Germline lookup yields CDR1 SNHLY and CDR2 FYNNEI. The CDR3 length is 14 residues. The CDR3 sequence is CLADRGPGANVLTF. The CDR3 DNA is TGCCTGGCGGACAGGGGCCCTGGGGCCAACGTCCTGACTTTC. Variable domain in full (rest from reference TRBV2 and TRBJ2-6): EPEVTQTPSHQVTQMGQEVILRCVPISNHLYFYWYRQILGQKVEFLVSFYNNEISEKSEIFDDQFSVERPDGSNFTLKIRSTKLEDSAMYFCLADRGPGANVLTFGAGSRLTVL.

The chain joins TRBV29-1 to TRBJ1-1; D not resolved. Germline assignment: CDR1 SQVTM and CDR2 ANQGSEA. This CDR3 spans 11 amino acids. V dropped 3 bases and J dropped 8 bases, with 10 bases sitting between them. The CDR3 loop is CSVEGYQEAFF. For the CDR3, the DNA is TGCAGCGTTGAGGGATATCAGGAAGCTTTCTTT.